The 30 T cell receptor beta chains in this list originate from one sample, sequenced in a study of T cells in Graves' hyperthyroidism and ophthalmopathy. From RNA transcripts, TCR beta CDR3 regions were amplified. HTBI primers were used for first-round RT-PCR of the TCR CDR3. TCRdb re-derived calls from the multiplex PCR reads in MiXCR, one entry per CDR3 protein. Among some 460,000 distinct CDR3 sequences listed, less than 20% were seen once. Sequenced material: blood. The receptor set was obtained from a woman in her late teens or twenties with Graves' hyperthyroidism.

This clonotype was recorded many times. This chain uses TRBV27 with TRBJ2-5; either TRBD1 or TRBD2 may fit D (6 bases each). The CDR3 is 13 amino acids. V lost 8 bases to trimming and J lost 2 bases, with 12 bases between them. Germline CDR1 is MNHEY and CDR2 is SMNVEV (reference sequence). The CDR3 here is CASLGGKQETQYF. The DNA for the CDR3 is TGTGCCAGCCTAGGGGGGAAACAAGAGACCCAGTACTTC.

In this sample, this clonotype turned up many times. The V and J genes are TRBV12-5 and TRBJ1-5, with D possibly being TRBD1 (6 bases). Deletions cut 1 base from V and 3 bases from J, with 13 bases between. Germline-derived CDR1 and CDR2 are LGHNT and FRNRAP. The CDR3 contains 16 residues. CDR3 DNA: TGTGCTAGTGGTTTGGGGGCGGACAGACCCAATCAGCCCCAGCATTTT. It translates to CASGLGADRPNQPQHF.

The chain recombines TRBV14 with TRBJ1-3; D remains ambiguous. V was clipped by 2 bases and J by 1 base, with 6 bases between them. Germline assignment: CDR1 SGHDN and CDR2 FVKESK. This CDR3 comprises 14 residues. The CDR3 here is CASSQPWSGNTIYF. The CDR3 DNA is TGTGCCAGCAGCCAACCGTGGTCTGGAAACACCATATATTTT.

The rearrangement links TRBV28 to TRBJ2-1; TRBD2 agrees at 8 bases. There are 17 residues in the CDR3. V lost 3 bases to trimming and J lost 0 bases; unmatched junction nucleotides: 7. Germline V gene lookup returns CDR1 MDHEN and CDR2 SYDVKM. The CDR3 region is CASSLGPGGSSYNEQFF. The CDR3 coding sequence is TGTGCCAGCAGTTTGGGTCCGGGGGGGAGCTCCTACAATGAGCAGTTCTTC.

The chain is built from TRBV7-3 and TRBJ1-5; a weak D match, TRBD1 (5 bases). Per germline, CDR1 SGHTA and CDR2 FQGTGA. V dropped 1 base and J dropped 11 bases, with 18 bases sitting between them. This CDR3 has 15 residues. Written as DNA, the CDR3 is TGTGCCAGCAGCTTAAACAGGCCACTGATCAGGACCCAGCATTTT. Encoded protein: CASSLNRPLIRTQHF.

This clonotype was found many times. The chain is built from TRBV12-3 or TRBV12-4 and TRBJ1-2; 7 nucleotides agree with TRBD1. The CDR3 sequence is 12 residues long. Unmatched junction bases numbered 4, after V lost 3 bases and J lost 9 bases. The CDR3 here is CASSLRDRSYTF. In DNA, the CDR3 is TGTGCCAGCAGTTTGCGGGACAGAAGCTACACCTTC.

This clonotype was recorded a few times. The rearrangement uses TRBV9 and TRBJ1-6; D may be TRBD1 (5 bases). CDR3 length: 16 amino acids. With 0 bases removed from V and 10 bases from J, the gap between germline ends came to 17 bases. Germline-derived CDR1 and CDR2 are SGDLS and YYNGEE. The CDR3 nucleotides read TGTGCCAGCAGCGTAGCCCCACTATTTCGGGGCTCACCCCTCCACTTT. Residues: CASSVAPLFRGSPLHF.

CDR3 DNA: TGCGCCAGCAGCCAAGGGGCTACAGGGACCTTTAACTATGGCTACACCTTC. This translates into CASSQGATGTFNYGYTF. The V and J genes are TRBV4-1 and TRBJ1-2; a possible D gene is TRBD1 (6 bases). In germline, CDR1 is MGHRA, CDR2 YSYEKL. CDR3 length: 17 amino acids. Deletions cut 1 base from V and 1 base from J, with 16 bases between.

This clonotype was found many times. The chain couples TRBV2 to TRBJ1-1; TRBD1 agrees at 9 bases. This CDR3 is built from 16 residues. Germline V CDR1 and CDR2: SNHLY, FYNNEI. After removal of 9 bases from V and 4 bases from J, the junction contained 15 bases not matched to a gene. The CDR3 loop reads CASVRVGTGLFTEAFF. The CDR3 DNA sequence: TGTGCCAGTGTAAGGGTAGGGACAGGGTTGTTCACTGAAGCTTTCTTT.

This clonotype was seen many times. This chain joins TRBV28 and TRBJ1-5; D remains ambiguous. This CDR3 is built from 16 residues. V was shortened by 2 bases and J by 4 bases, with 15 bases between the two germline ends. Germline assignment: CDR1 MDHEN and CDR2 SYDVKM. The CDR3 DNA reads TGTGCCAGCAGTTTAAGGTCCCTGGCCCCTAATCAGCCCCAGCATTTT. Translated: CASSLRSLAPNQPQHF.

This clonotype was counted ten times or more. In DNA, the CDR3 is TGCGCCAGCAGCCAGACAGGGGGACTAACCGAGCAGTACTTC. As protein: CASSQTGGLTEQYF. The genes are TRBV5-1 and TRBJ2-7; 9 bases line up with TRBD1. The CDR3 is made up of 14 amino acids. The germline CDR1 and CDR2 sequences are SGHRS and YFSETQ. V gave up 4 bases and J gave up 6 bases; unmatched junction bases: 8.

In DNA form, the CDR3 reads TGTGCCACCAGCAGAGTGGGGACGGTATCCTACGAGCAGTACTTC. The encoded protein is CATSRVGTVSYEQYF. The V call is TRBV15, the J call TRBJ2-7; D is possibly TRBD1 or TRBD2 (5 bases each). Germline V lookup: CDR1 LNHNV, CDR2 YYDKDF (reference sequence). The CDR3 length is 15 residues. Trimming shortened V by 1 base and J by 1 base, and 11 bases separated the two germline ends.

Ten or more counts support this clonotype. The V and J genes are TRBV12-3 or TRBV12-4 and TRBJ1-5, with 7 bases matching TRBD1. This CDR3 is 14 amino acids long. The V segment lost 6 bases and the J segment 9 bases; nucleotides outside the gene matches: 11. As DNA, the CDR3 is TGTGCCAGCAGCCCAGAGTCACAGGGGCGGCCCCAGCATTTT. Amino acid sequence: CASSPESQGRPQHF.

In this sample, this clonotype turned up many times. V is TRBV13 and J is TRBJ1-1, with D unclear. Deletions cut 5 bases from V and 1 base from J, with 11 bases between. CDR1 and CDR2 (germline): PRHDT, FYEKMQ (reference sequence). CDR3 length equals 14 residues. Here the CDR3 reads CASSRGGSNTEAFF. CDR3 nucleotide sequence: TGTGCCAGCAGCCGAGGAGGGTCGAACACTGAAGCTTTCTTT.

In its sample, this clonotype was seen many times. The chain joins TRBV30 to TRBJ2-7; D not certain. V dropped 4 bases and J dropped 1 base, with 8 bases sitting between them. The germline V gene encodes CDR1 GTSNPN and CDR2 SVGIG (reference sequence). This CDR3 contains 12 residues. The CDR3 DNA sequence: TGTGCCTGGAAAGCTGATTCCTACGAGCAGTACTTC. Its translation is CAWKADSYEQYF.

V is TRBV14 and J is TRBJ2-6, with TRBD1 as a possible D gene (5 bases). Germline V gives CDR1 SGHDN, CDR2 FVKESK. The CDR3 has 18 residues. Trimming pared 0 bases from V and 0 bases from J, leaving 12 bases between. The CDR3, as DNA: TGTGCCAGCAGCCAAGAGGGCAGGGTAGGCTCTGGGGCCAACGTCCTGACTTTC. Translation: CASSQEGRVGSGANVLTF.

This clonotype was observed a handful of times. The junction does not match germline at one end; this may be a read error. V gene TRBV20-1 combines with J gene TRBJ1-2, with D unclear. The germline CDR1 and CDR2 sequences are DFQATT and SNEGSKA (reference sequence). CDR3 length: 13 residues. The CDR3 spells CSARDEEGYGYTF. CDR3 in DNA: TGCAGTGCTCGAGACGAGGAAGGGTATGGCTACACCTTC.

Ten or more counts support this clonotype. J is TRBJ1-2 and V is TRBV12-3 or TRBV12-4; tentative D call: TRBD1 (5 bases). This CDR3 spans 12 amino acids. Between the trimmed V and J ends, which lost 10 bases and 4 bases, there was a span of 13 bases. CDR3 sequence (DNA): TGTGCCACCTTAGACAGACGCTATGGCTACACCTTC. This encodes CATLDRRYGYTF.

This clonotype showed up many times. The chain recombines TRBV7-9 with TRBJ2-1; D ambiguous. The germline V gene encodes CDR1 SEHNR and CDR2 FQNEAQ (reference sequence). Trimming shortened V by 5 bases and J by 6 bases, and 11 bases separated the two germline ends. The CDR3 is 13 residues long. The DNA of the CDR3 is TGTGCCAGCAGCCCCGGCCCCTTCAATGAGCAGTTCTTC. Translation: CASSPGPFNEQFF.

This clonotype was seen many times. The chain joins TRBV5-5 to TRBJ2-7, with a tentative D call TRBD1 (5 bases). This CDR3 comprises 13 residues. The V gene's germline CDR1 is SGHKS and CDR2 YYEKEE (reference sequence). V gave up 0 bases and J gave up 6 bases, with 10 bases separating them. The CDR3 sequence is CASSLVWGSEQYF. CDR3 in DNA: TGTGCCAGCAGCTTGGTGTGGGGCAGCGAGCAGTACTTC.

This chain links TRBV3-1 with TRBJ1-5, with D unclear. Trimming shortened V by 1 base and J by 1 base, and 8 bases separated the two germline ends. CDR1 LGHDT and CDR2 YNNKEL come from the germline V gene (reference sequence). CDR3 length equals 15 residues. The CDR3 nucleotides are TGTGCCAGCAGCCAAGGTTTACAGAGCAATCAGCCCCAGCATTTT. This gives the protein CASSQGLQSNQPQHF.

This clonotype was seen many times. The V call is TRBV20-1, the J call TRBJ2-7; possible D gene TRBD1, 5 bases. Germline-derived CDR1 and CDR2 are DFQATT and SNEGSKA (reference sequence). The V end lost 0 bases, the J end lost 2 bases, and 11 bases lay between the germline ends. This CDR3 contains 14 residues. In nucleotides, the CDR3 is TGCAGTGCTAGAGATAGTACAGGCGCCTACGAGCAGTACTTC. This codes for CSARDSTGAYEQYF.

The V call is TRBV19, the J call TRBJ2-3, with TRBD2 as a possible D gene (6 bases). Per the germline V gene, CDR1 is LNHDA and CDR2 is SQIVND (reference sequence). This CDR3 spans 14 amino acids. V shed 6 bases and J shed 6 bases, with 16 bases lying between them. This CDR3 is CASRDYTLRDTQYF. The CDR3 nucleotides read TGTGCCAGTAGGGACTATACCCTCAGGGATACGCAGTATTTT. Full variable domain (outside the CDR3, taken from reference TRBV19 and TRBJ2-3): DGGITQSPKYLFRKEGQNVTLSCEQNLNHDAMYWYRQDPGQGLRLIYYSQIVNDFQKGDIAEGYSVSREKKESFPLTVTSAQKNPTAFYLCASRDYTLRDTQYFGPGTRLTVL.

This clonotype came up a few times. This chain uses TRBV19 with TRBJ1-2; 7 nucleotides line up with TRBD1. The CDR3 is 15 residues long. V dropped 6 bases and J dropped 2; count of bases not matched to a gene: 9. The germline V gene encodes CDR1 LNHDA and CDR2 SQIVND (reference sequence). This CDR3 reads CASRPARQGNYGYTF. CDR3 sequence (DNA): TGTGCCAGTAGACCTGCCCGACAGGGAAACTATGGCTACACCTTC. The variable domain in full, with the rest retrieved from reference TRBV19 and TRBJ1-2, is DGGITQSPKYLFRKEGQNVTLSCEQNLNHDAMYWYRQDPGQGLRLIYYSQIVNDFQKGDIAEGYSVSREKKESFPLTVTSAQKNPTAFYLCASRPARQGNYGYTFGSGTRLTVV.

In its sample, this clonotype was seen many times. V and J are TRBV2 and TRBJ2-3, with TRBD1 as a possible D gene (5 bases). The CDR3 length is 14 residues. Germline-derived CDR1 and CDR2 are SNHLY and FYNNEI. V lost 3 bases, J lost 2 bases, and 9 bases lay in between. The CDR3 region is CASSEGRITDTQYF. CDR3 nucleotide sequence: TGTGCCAGCAGTGAGGGGCGCATCACAGATACGCAGTATTTT.

V usage is TRBV5-6 and J usage is TRBJ2-7; D is uncertain. V lost 4 bases and J lost 2, with 10 bases in between. The CDR3 has 13 residues. Germline-derived CDR1 and CDR2 are SGHDT and YYEEEE. Here the CDR3 DNA reads TGTGCCAGCAGCGGCGGTATAGCCTACGAGCAGTACTTC. Translating it yields CASSGGIAYEQYF.

In its sample, this clonotype was seen many times. V and J are TRBV6-1 and TRBJ2-3; 10 nucleotides agree with TRBD1. CDR1 and CDR2 (germline): MNHNS, SASEGT. The CDR3 extends over 15 amino acids. The J segment lost 4 bases and the V segment lost 1 base, leaving 2 bases of the junction unmatched. The CDR3 loop reads CASSEGQGAADTQYF. The CDR3 coding sequence is TGTGCCAGCAGTGAAGGACAGGGGGCGGCAGATACGCAGTATTTT.

The rearrangement links TRBV5-4 to TRBJ2-7; D not certain. The CDR3 is made up of 15 amino acids. Germline V gene data show CDR1 as SGHNT and CDR2 as YYREEE (reference sequence). V lost 0 bases, J lost 0 bases, and 10 bases lay in between. The CDR3 is CASSLGATDSYEQYF. Here the CDR3 DNA reads TGTGCCAGCAGCTTGGGAGCGACTGACTCCTACGAGCAGTACTTC.

The rearrangement joins TRBV6-1 to TRBJ2-5, with D unclear. V lost 6 bases, J lost 5 bases, and 13 bases lay in between. The V gene's germline CDR1 is MNHNS and CDR2 SASEGT. This CDR3 region has 13 residues. The CDR3 bases are TGTGCCAGCAGCCGCTCCCGGATCGAGACCCAGTACTTC. Amino acid sequence: CASSRSRIETQYF.

A word on this clonotype: It may be a read error: a sequence one base away is much more abundant. The J gene is TRBJ2-1, the V gene TRBV11-2, with a possible D match to TRBD2 (5 bases). Trimming shortened V by 4 bases and J by 6 bases, and 25 bases separated the two germline ends. The germline CDR1 and CDR2 sequences are SGHAT and FQNNGV. The CDR3 length is 18 residues. The CDR3 here is CASSSRALGLGKGNEQFF. Here the CDR3 DNA reads TGTGCCAGCAGCTCTCGAGCCCTAGGACTGGGGAAAGGCAATGAGCAGTTCTTC.